The T cell receptor (beta chain) described here comes from a study of shared clonotypes between healthy human individuals. Deletions cut 1 base from V and 3 bases from J, with 18 bases between. Germline assignment: CDR1 GTSNPN and CDR2 SVGIG (reference sequence). The CDR3 length is 17 residues. Concerning this clone: What it binds is unknown.

Only in-frame clones appear in the TCRdb table, and some are missing; sequencing was by immunoSEQ multiplex PCR. There are around 2,000,000 clones in the sample; roughly 94% occur only once, and 0.1% to 0.15% lies in the top ten. Whole-study results and caveats: As a rule, naive subsets had a larger estimated richness than memory subsets. Apart from blood, nothing was sampled; tissue repertoires likely differ.

The sample was naive CD4+ T cells sorted from blood. Documented subset: CD45RA+ positively selected. The sequence was collected from a man aged 18 to 30 in good health. V is TRBV30 and J is TRBJ1-4, with D maybe TRBD1 (6 bases). The CDR3 here is CAWSAGTPTAANEKLFF. The CDR3 DNA reads as TGTGCCTGGAGTGCAGGGACACCCACCGCCGCTAATGAAAAACTGTTTTTT.